The 8 T cell receptor beta chains given below trace back to one sample, sequenced in a study of cytomegalovirus exposure and HLA in healthy donors. The primer mix had 60 Vbeta and 13 Jbeta primers. Using immunoSEQ multiplex PCR, the repertoire was profiled, and TCRdb retains in-frame clones only, with some absent. The sample has approximately 120,000 clones; around 77% are singletons. The material sequenced was PBMCs. Every receptor here comes from a woman aged 40 to 50 in good health and CMV-seropositive.

The gene calls are TRBV28 and TRBJ1-1, with D possibly matching TRBD1 (5 bases). Germline V gives CDR1 MDHEN, CDR2 SYDVKM. V was cut by 2 bases and J by 5 bases, with 12 bases left in between. This CDR3 is built from 14 residues. The CDR3 region is CASSLNRFRTEAFF. CDR3 in DNA: TGTGCCAGCAGTTTAAACAGGTTCAGGACTGAAGCTTTCTTT.

This chain connects TRBV4-1 to TRBJ2-2; D perhaps matches TRBD1 (7 bases). This CDR3 contains 16 residues. CDR1 is MGHRA and CDR2 is YSYEKL in the germline V gene. V lost 6 bases and J 3 bases, leaving 17 bases between the germline ends. The CDR3 nucleotides read TGCGCCAGCAGTCGGTCGCAGGGGGGATACACCGGGGAGCTGTTTTTT. It yields the protein CASSRSQGGYTGELFF.

The chain uses TRBV9 and TRBJ2-5; 8 nucleotides match TRBD2. The V gene end was trimmed by 5 bases and the J gene end by 4 bases; junction bases not matched to a gene: 10. This CDR3 region has 15 residues. Germline CDR1 reads SGDLS; CDR2 reads YYNGEE. CDR3: CASRSTSALGETQYF. The CDR3 nucleotides are TGTGCCAGCAGGTCGACTAGCGCCCTGGGAGAGACCCAGTACTTC.

The chain has TRBV7-3 and TRBJ1-1, with 10 bases aligning to TRBD1. CDR3 length equals 15 residues. Germline V gene data show CDR1 as SGHTA and CDR2 as FQGTGA. The V gene end was trimmed by 5 bases and the J gene end by 2 bases; junction bases not matched to a gene: 5. Here the CDR3 reads CASSLGQGVNTEAFF. Written as DNA, the CDR3 is TGTGCCAGCAGCCTCGGACAGGGGGTAAACACTGAAGCTTTCTTT.

This chain joins TRBV30 and TRBJ1-2, with a weak D call TRBD1 (5 bases). In germline, CDR1 is GTSNPN, CDR2 SVGIG (reference sequence). This CDR3 is built from 14 residues. Trimming left V 7 bases short and J 1 base short, with 16 bases between. The CDR3 spells CASYRDSRNYGYTF. The CDR3 DNA reads as TGTGCCTCATATCGGGACTCCCGTAACTATGGCTACACCTTC.

The V call is TRBV6-5, the J call TRBJ1-1; a weak D match, TRBD1 (6 bases). The CDR3 has 15 residues. V dropped 5 bases and J dropped 1 base, with 14 bases sitting between them. The germline CDR1 and CDR2 sequences are MNHEY and SVGAGI. CDR3 protein: CASSADRSWNTEAFF. As DNA, the CDR3 is TGTGCCAGCAGTGCCGACAGGTCTTGGAACACTGAAGCTTTCTTT.

The chain combines TRBV28 with TRBJ2-7, with D perhaps assigned TRBD1 or TRBD2 (12 bases each). The CDR3 covers 23 residues. Germline V gene lookup returns CDR1 MDHEN and CDR2 SYDVKM. Trimming shortened V by 6 bases and J by 2 bases, and 41 bases separated the two germline ends. The CDR3 here is CASSLNLRDRGRSRTSGTYEQYF. CDR3 coding DNA: TGTGCCAGCAGCCTGAATCTCCGGGACAGGGGGCGTTCACGGACTAGCGGGACCTACGAGCAGTACTTC. The complete variable domain, with remaining parts taken from reference TRBV28 and TRBJ2-7, reads DVKVTQSSRYLVKRTGEKVFLECVQDMDHENMFWYRQDPGLGLRLIYFSYDVKMKEKGDIPEGYSVSREKKERFSLILESASTNQTSMYLCASSLNLRDRGRSRTSGTYEQYFGPGTRLTVT.

This sequence joins TRBV5-4 and TRBJ2-1; TRBD2 is a possible D gene (5 bases). Trimming stripped 2 bases from V and 0 bases from J, with 9 bases between. This CDR3 region has 15 residues. Germline assignment: CDR1 SGHNT and CDR2 YYREEE (reference sequence). The DNA for the CDR3 is TGTGCCAGCAGCTTTGGAGGCTTCTCCTACAATGAGCAGTTCTTC. Its protein product is CASSFGGFSYNEQFF.